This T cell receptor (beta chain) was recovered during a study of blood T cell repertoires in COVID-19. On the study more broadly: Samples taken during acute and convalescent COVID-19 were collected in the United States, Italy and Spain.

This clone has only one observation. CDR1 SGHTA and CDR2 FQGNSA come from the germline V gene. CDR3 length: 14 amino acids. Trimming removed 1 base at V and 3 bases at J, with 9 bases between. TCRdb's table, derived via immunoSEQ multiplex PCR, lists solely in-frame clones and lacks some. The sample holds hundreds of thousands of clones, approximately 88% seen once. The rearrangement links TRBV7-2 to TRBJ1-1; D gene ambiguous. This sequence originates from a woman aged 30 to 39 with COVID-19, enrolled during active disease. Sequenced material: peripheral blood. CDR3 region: CASSLVPGDTEAFF. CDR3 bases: TGTGCCAGCAGCTTAGTTCCAGGCGACACTGAAGCTTTCTTT.